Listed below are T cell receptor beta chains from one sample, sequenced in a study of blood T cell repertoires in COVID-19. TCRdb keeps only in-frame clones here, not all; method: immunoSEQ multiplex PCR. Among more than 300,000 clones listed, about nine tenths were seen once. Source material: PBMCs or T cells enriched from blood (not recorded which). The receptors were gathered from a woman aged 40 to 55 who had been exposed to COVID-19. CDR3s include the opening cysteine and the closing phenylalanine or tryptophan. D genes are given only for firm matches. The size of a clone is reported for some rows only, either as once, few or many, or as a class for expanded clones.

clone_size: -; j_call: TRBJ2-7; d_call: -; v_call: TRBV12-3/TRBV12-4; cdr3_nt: TGTGCCAGCAGTATTACTAGCTACGAGCAGTACTTC; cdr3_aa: CASSITSYEQYF
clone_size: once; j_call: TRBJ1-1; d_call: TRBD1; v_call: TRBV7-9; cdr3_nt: TGTGCCAGCAGCGAGGGACAGGGGATGAACACTGAAGCTTTCTTT; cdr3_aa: CASSEGQGMNTEAFF
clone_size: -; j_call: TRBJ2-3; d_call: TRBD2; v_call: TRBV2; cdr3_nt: TGTGCCAGCAGTGAATGGGGACTAGCGGGGGGAAGTACGCAGTATTTT; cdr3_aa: CASSEWGLAGGSTQYF
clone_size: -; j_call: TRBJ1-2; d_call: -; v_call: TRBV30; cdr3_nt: TGTGCCTGGACCCCCCTTTATGGCTACACCTTC; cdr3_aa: CAWTPLYGYTF
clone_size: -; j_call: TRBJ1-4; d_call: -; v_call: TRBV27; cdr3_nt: TGTGCCAGCAGTTTAGTAGGAGGGAGTGAAAAACTGTTTTTT; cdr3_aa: CASSLVGGSEKLFF
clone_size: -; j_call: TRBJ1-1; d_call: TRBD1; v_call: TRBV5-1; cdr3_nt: TGCGCCAGCAGCTTGCTGGGACAGGAGAACACTGAAGCTTTCTTT; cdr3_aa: CASSLLGQENTEAFF
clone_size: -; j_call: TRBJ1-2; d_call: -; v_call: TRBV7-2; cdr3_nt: TGTGCCAGCAGCCTGCGGAGGGGTGGGGGCTACACCTTC; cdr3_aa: CASSLRRGGGYTF
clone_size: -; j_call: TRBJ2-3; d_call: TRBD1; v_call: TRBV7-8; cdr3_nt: TGTGCCAGCAGCTTAGAACAGGGGGCTAGGGCAGATACGCAGTATTTT; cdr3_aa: CASSLEQGARADTQYF
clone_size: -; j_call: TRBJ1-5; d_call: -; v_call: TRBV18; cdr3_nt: TGTGCCAGCTCACTGACTGGCGGGGACCAGCCCCAGCATTTT; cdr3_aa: CASSLTGGDQPQHF
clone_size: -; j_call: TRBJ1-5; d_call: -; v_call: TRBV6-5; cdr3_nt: TGTGCCAGCGGAGGAAGCGGCAATCAGCCCCAGCATTTT; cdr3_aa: CASGGSGNQPQHF
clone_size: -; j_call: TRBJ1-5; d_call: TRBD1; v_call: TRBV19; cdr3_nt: TGTGCCAGTAGTGACCTATGGACAGGGCTAGGACAGCCCCAGCATTTT; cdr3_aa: CASSDLWTGLGQPQHF
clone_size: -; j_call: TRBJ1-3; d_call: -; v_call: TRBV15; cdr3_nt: TGTGCCACCAGCAGAGGAGGCAGCTCTGGAAACACCATATATTTT; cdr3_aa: CATSRGGSSGNTIYF
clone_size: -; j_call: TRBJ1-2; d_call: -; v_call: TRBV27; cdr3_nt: TGTGCCAGCAGTATACTCCCGGGGGTCGATGGCTACACCTTC; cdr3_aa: CASSILPGVDGYTF
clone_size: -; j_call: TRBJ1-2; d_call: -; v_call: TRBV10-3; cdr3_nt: TGTGCCATCAGTGAGTCAGTGTCCCGACAGCTCTCTCTTGGCTATGGCTACACCTTC; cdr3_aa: CAISESVSRQLSLGYGYTF
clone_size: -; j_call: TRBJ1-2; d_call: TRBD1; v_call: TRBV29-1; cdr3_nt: TGCAGCGTTGACCCCACAGGGGTCTATGGCTACACCTTC; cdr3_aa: CSVDPTGVYGYTF
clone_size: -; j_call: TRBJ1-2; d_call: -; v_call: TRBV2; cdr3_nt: TGTGCCAGCAGTGAACTCTTGGCCTATGGCTACACCTTC; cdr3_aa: CASSELLAYGYTF
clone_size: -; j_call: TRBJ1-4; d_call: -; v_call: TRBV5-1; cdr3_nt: TGCGCCAGCAGCGTGGGGGGCGGGGATGAAAAACTGTTTTTT; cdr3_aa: CASSVGGGDEKLFF
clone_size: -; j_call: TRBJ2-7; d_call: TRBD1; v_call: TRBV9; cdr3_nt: TGTGCCAGCAGCCCCCGTGGGGACAGGGGGTCCTACGAGCAGTACTTC; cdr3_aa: CASSPRGDRGSYEQYF
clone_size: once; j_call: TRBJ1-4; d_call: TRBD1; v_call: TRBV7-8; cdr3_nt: TGTGCCAGCAGCTTAGTGGGACAGGGTAGTGAAAAACTGTTTTTT; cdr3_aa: CASSLVGQGSEKLFF
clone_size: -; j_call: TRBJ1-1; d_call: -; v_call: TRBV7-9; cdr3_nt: TGTGCCAGCAGCTTAGGGGGCATGAACACTGAAGCTTTCTTT; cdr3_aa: CASSLGGMNTEAFF
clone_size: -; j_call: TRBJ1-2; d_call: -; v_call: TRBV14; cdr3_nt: TGTGCCAGCAGCCCCCCCGGGAAAACTAACTATGGCTACACCTTC; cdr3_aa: CASSPPGKTNYGYTF
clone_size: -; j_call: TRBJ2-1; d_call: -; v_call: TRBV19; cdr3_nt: TGTGCCAGTAGTATTTGGGGGGACAATGAGCAGTTCTTC; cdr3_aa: CASSIWGDNEQFF
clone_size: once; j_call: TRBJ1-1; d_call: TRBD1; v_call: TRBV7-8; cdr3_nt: TGTGCCAGCAGCTTATTGAACAGGGGGAACACTGAAGCTTTCTTT; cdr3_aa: CASSLLNRGNTEAFF
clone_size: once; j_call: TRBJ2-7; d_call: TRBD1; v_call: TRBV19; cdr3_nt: TGTGCCACCTCTCAATCGGGACAGAACTCCTACGAGCAGTACTTC; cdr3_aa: CATSQSGQNSYEQYF
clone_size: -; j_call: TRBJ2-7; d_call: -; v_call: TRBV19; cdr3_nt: TGTGCCAGTAGCAAGCGGGACATCCTTTTGGACGAGCAGTACTTC; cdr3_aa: CASSKRDILLDEQYF
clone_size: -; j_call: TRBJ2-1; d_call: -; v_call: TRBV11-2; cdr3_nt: TGTGCCAGCAGCTTCGCGGCCAGGGGCTTGCATGAGCAGTTCTTC; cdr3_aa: CASSFAARGLHEQFF
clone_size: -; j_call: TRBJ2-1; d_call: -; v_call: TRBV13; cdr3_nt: TGTGCCAGCAGCTTAGGGGACAGCTCCTACAATGAGCAGTTCTTC; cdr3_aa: CASSLGDSSYNEQFF
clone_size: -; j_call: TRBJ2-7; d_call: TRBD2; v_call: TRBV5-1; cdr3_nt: TGCGCCAGCAGCCCTAGCGGGAGAGGGACCTACGAGCAGTACTTC; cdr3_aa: CASSPSGRGTYEQYF
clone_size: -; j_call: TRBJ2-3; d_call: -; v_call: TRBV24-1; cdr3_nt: TGTGCCACCAGTCGCGGGGGCACAGATACGCAGTATTTT; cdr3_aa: CATSRGGTDTQYF
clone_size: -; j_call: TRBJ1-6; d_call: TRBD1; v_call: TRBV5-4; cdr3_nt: TGTGCCAGCAGCTCCACAGGGGCGGCAAATAATTCACCCCTCCACTTT; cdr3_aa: CASSSTGAANNSPLHF
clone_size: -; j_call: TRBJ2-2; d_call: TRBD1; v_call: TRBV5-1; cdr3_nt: TGCGCCAGCGGACGGGGACAGGCGAACACCGGGGAGCTGTTTTTT; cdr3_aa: CASGRGQANTGELFF
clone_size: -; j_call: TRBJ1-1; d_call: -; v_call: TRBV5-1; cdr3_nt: TGCGCCAGCAGCTTCCAGGGCCTGAACACTGAAGCTTTCTTT; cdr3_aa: CASSFQGLNTEAFF
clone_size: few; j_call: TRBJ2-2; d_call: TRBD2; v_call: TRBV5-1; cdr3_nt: TGCGCCAGCAGCCGCGACCAGGGACTAGCGGGGGTTACCGGGGAGCTGTTTTTT; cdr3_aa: CASSRDQGLAGVTGELFF